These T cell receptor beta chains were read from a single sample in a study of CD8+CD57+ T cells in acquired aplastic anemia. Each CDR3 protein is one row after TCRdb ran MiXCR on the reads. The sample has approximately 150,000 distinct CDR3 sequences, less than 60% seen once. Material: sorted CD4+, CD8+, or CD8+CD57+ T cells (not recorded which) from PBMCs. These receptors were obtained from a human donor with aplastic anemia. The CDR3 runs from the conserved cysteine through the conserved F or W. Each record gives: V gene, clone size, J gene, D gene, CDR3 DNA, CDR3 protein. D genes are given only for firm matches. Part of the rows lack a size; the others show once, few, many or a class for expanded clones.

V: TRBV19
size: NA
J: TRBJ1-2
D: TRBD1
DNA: TGTGCCAGTAGAGGGGACAGGATCTATGGCTACACCTTC
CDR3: CASRGDRIYGYTF

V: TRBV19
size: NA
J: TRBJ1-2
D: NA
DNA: TGTGCCAGTGAGGGGGGGTACGGAGCTAACTATGGCTACACCTTC
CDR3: CASEGGYGANYGYTF

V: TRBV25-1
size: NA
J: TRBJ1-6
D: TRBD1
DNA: TGTGCCAGCAGTGAGGGGGACAGGGGTAATTCACCCCTCCACTTT
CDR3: CASSEGDRGNSPLHF

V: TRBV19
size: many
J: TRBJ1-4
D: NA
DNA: TGTGCCAGTAGTATAGGGGGGGTACGGGAAAAACTGTTTTTT
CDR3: CASSIGGVREKLFF

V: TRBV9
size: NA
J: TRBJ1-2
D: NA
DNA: TGTGCCAGCAGCGTAGAAAGCGGTGGCTACACCTTC
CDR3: CASSVESGGYTF

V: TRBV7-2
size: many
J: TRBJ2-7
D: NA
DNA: TGTGCCAGCAGCTTAAAATTCTCAGGGCACAACGAGCAGTACTTC
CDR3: CASSLKFSGHNEQYF

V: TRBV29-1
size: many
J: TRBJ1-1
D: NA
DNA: TGCAGCGTTGGTGTGACAGGGAACACTGAAGCTTTCTTT
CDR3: CSVGVTGNTEAFF

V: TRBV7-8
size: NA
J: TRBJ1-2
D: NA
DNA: TGTGCCAGCAGGCCAGGGGACCCCTATGGCTACACCTTC
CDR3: CASRPGDPYGYTF

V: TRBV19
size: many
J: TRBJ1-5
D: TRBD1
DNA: TGTGCCAGTATGGGACAGGGGGCCCGGCCCCAGCATTTT
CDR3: CASMGQGARPQHF

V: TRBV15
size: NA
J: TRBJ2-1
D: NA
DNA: TGTGCCACCAGCAGAGGTCCCAATGAGCAGTTCTTC
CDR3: CATSRGPNEQFF

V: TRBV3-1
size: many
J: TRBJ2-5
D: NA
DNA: TGTGCCAGCAGCCAATGGGTACAAGAGACCCAGTACTTC
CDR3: CASSQWVQETQYF

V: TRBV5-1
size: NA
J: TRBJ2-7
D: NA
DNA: TGCGCTAGCAGCTTGGTTTCGGGGTACTCCTACGAGCAGTACTTC
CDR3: CASSLVSGYSYEQYF

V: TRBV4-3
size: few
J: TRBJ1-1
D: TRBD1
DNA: TGCGCCAGCAGCCTCGAGGCCCAGGGGGCAAACACTGAAGCTTTCTTT
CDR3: CASSLEAQGANTEAFF

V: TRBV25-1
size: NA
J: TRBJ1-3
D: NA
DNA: TGTGCCAGCAGTGAATTTCTGATCTCTGGAAACACCATATATTTT
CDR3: CASSEFLISGNTIYF

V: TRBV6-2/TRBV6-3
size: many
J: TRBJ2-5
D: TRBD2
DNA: TGTGCCAGCAGTCCCTCGGGGGGGCGGGAGACCCAGTACTTC
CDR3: CASSPSGGRETQYF

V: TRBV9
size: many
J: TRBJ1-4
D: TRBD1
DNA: TGTGCCAGCAGCGACCGGACAGGTAGCGAAAAACTGTTTTTT
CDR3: CASSDRTGSEKLFF

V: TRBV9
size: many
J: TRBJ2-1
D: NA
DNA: TGTGCCAGCAGTCATAGGGGGGTCCGGGACAATGAGCAGTTCTTC
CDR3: CASSHRGVRDNEQFF

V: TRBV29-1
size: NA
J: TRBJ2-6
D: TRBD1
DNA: TGCAGCTACATCGGGGACAGGGAAAACCCTGGGGCCAACGTCCTGACTTTC
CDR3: CSYIGDRENPGANVLTF

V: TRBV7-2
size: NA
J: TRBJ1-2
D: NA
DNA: TGTGCCAGCAGCTTTCGTTTAAACTATGGCTACACCTTC
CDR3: CASSFRLNYGYTF

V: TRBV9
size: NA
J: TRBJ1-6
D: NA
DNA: TGTGCCAGCAGCGTAGCTCTGGGAACGGCTTCACCCCTCCACTTT
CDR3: CASSVALGTASPLHF

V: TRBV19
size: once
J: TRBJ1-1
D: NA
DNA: TGTGCCAGTAGTCCCGAGAGGGAGGGAGCTTTCTTT
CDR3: CASSPEREGAFF

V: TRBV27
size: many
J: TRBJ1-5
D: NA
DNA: TGTGCCAGCAGTTTCGGAAGCCACATGCCCCAGCATTTT
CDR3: CASSFGSHMPQHF

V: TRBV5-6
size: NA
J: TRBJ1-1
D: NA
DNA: TGTGCCAGCGGGCAGGGAAACACTGAAGCTTTCTTT
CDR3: CASGQGNTEAFF

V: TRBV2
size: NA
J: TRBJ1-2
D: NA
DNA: TGTGCCAGCAGTGATGGCAGCTATAACTATGGCTACACCTTC
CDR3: CASSDGSYNYGYTF

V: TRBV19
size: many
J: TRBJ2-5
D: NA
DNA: TGTGCCAGTAGTCCCTCGGGGGCCCGAGAGACCCAGTACTTC
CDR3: CASSPSGARETQYF

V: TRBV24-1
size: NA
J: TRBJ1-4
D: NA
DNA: TGTGCCACCAGTGAGCCTACTAGCGGAGGACTGTTTTTT
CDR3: CATSEPTSGGLFF

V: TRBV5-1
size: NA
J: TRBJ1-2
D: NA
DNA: TGCGCCAGCAGCTCATCAGGGAATGGCTACACCTTC
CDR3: CASSSSGNGYTF

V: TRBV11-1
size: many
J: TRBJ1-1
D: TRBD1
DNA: TGTGCCAGCAGCCCTGGACAGGGGCGGGGGAACACTGAAGCTTTCTTT
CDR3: CASSPGQGRGNTEAFF

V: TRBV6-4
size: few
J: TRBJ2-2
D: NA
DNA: TGTGCCAGCAGTGAAGGGAACACCGGGGAGCTGTTTTTT
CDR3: CASSEGNTGELFF

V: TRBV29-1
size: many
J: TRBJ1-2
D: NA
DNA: TGCAGCGCGACGATACAGGGAGAAGGGACCTTC
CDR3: CSATIQGEGTF

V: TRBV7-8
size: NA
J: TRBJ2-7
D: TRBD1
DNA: TGTGCCAGCAGCTTGACGGACAGGGGGCATTACGAGCAGTACTTC
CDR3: CASSLTDRGHYEQYF

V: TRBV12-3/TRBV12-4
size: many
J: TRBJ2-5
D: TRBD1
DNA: TGTGCCAGCAGTTTGGGACAGAAAGAGACCCAGTACTTC
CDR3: CASSLGQKETQYF

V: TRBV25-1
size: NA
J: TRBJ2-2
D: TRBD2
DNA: TGTGCCAGCAGTGAATACATGGGACTAGCGGTTACCGGGGAGCTGTTTTTT
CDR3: CASSEYMGLAVTGELFF

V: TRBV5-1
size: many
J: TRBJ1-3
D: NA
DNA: TGCGCCAGCAGCTTTGGCGGGGAAACTGGAAACACCATATATTTT
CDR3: CASSFGGETGNTIYF

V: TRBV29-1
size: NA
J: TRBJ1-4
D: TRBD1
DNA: TGCAGCGTATCCGGGACAGGGGGCAGTAATGAAAAACTGTTTTTT
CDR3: CSVSGTGGSNEKLFF

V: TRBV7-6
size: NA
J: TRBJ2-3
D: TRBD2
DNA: TGTGCCAGCAGCTTAGCGTCCAGCGGGGGTTCGGGAGATACGCAGTATTTT
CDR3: CASSLASSGGSGDTQYF

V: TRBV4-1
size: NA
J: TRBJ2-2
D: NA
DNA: TGCGCCAGCAGCCTTAGGAACATCCCCACCGGGGAGCTGCTTTTT
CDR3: CASSLRNIPTGELLF

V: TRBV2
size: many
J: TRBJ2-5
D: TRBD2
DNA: TGTGCCAGCAGCCAACCGGGACTAGCGGTACAAGAGACCCAGTACTTC
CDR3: CASSQPGLAVQETQYF

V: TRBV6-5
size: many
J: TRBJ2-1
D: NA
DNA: TGTGCCAGCAGTTATTCCGGGGCAGGCCGGAGGGGTGAGCAGTTCTTC
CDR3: CASSYSGAGRRGEQFF

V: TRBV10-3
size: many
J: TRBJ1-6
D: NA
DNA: TGTGCCATCAGTGAGTCGAACACAGATAATTCACCCCTCCACTTT
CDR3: CAISESNTDNSPLHF

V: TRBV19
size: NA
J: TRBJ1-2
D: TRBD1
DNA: TGTGCCAGTTTTCCGGGACAGGGGAACTATGGCTACACCTTC
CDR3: CASFPGQGNYGYTF

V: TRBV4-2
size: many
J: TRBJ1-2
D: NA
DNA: TGTGCCAGCAGCCAAGATCCGTCCTATGGCTACACCTTC
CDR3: CASSQDPSYGYTF